This T cell receptor (beta chain) emerged from a study of T cell responses to AZD1222 COVID-19 vaccine. Study conclusions and caveats: Nearly half of spike-specific TCRs reportedly go after variant regions that carry no mutations. Seropositive status at baseline applied to only five or six AZD1222 recipients.

The CDR3 consists of 14 residues. V was cut by 1 base and J by 10 bases, with 13 bases left in between. Germline CDR1 LGHDT, CDR2 YNNKEL (reference sequence). The analysis combined second doses at about 4 or about 12 weeks. Repertoires were generated with immunoSEQ multiplex PCR, while TCRdb's copy carries only in-frame clones and drops some. The table shows tens of thousands of clones, with roughly 89% occurring only once. A remark on this clone: Antigen specificity is unknown.

The clonotype originates from an adult who received the AZD1222 COVID-19 vaccine. Sequenced here: peripheral blood, sampled 28 days after the second AZD1222 dose. The chain recombines TRBV3-1 (or the pseudogene TRBV3-2) with TRBJ1-4; D is possibly TRBD1 (6 bases). The CDR3 DNA sequence: TGTGCCAGCAGCCAAGGCCCAGGGGTTGTAAAACTGTTTTTT. Translating it yields CASSQGPGVVKLFF.